The clone carrying this T cell receptor (beta chain) was observed at least ten times. Its antigen is still unknown. Molecular-barcoded quantitative 5'-RACE produced these TCR beta libraries. TCRdb called the 5' RACE reads again in MiXCR, with one record for every CDR3 protein. The repertoire has 500,000 or so distinct CDR3 sequences, 5.3% of them found once; the top ten carry approximately 4%. The sample belongs to a study of CD8 T cells in ankylosing spondylitis. CDR1 SEHNR and CDR2 FQNEAQ come from the germline V gene (reference sequence). The CDR3 sequence is 14 residues long. The V end was cut by 2 bases, the J end by 6 bases, with 13 bases between. Broader study findings: The study identified a TCR beta motif of under ten highly homologous variants that appeared characteristic of ankylosing spondylitis blood. Matched ankylosing spondylitis synovial fluid reportedly contained a significantly enriched population of disease-linked clones.

The sequenced sample was blood, either unsorted or a sorted T cell fraction (not recorded which). This clonotype was obtained from a male donor with ankylosing spondylitis. The gene calls are TRBV7-9 and TRBJ1-1; TRBD1 might be the D (6 bases). The CDR3 DNA is TGTGCCAGCAGCTTACAGGCAGGGGAGGCTGAAGCTTTCTTT. Amino acids: CASSLQAGEAEAFF.